This TCR beta chain was captured in a study of shared clonotypes between healthy human individuals. Amplification in unsorted PBMC replicate PCRs started from 300 ng DNA, which equals roughly 27,000 T cell genomes. Measured with immunoSEQ multiplex PCR; TCRdb has only the in-frame clones, and not every one. Here the sample spans 450,000 to 550,000 clones, roughly 78% being singletons. This TCR was sampled from a woman aged 40 to 50 in good health. Some clones in this sample may be carry-over from other donors' samples. Specimen: PBMCs.

The CDR3 DNA is TGTGCCAGCAGCTTGGGCGGGAGGGGATTTGCAGATACGCAGTATTTT. Its translation: CASSLGGRGFADTQYF. The chain carries TRBV5-4 and TRBJ2-3; 9 bases are a match to TRBD2. Germline V CDR1 and CDR2: SGHNT, YYREEE (reference sequence). The CDR3 loop spans 16 amino acids. With 0 bases clipped from V and 4 bases from J, the junction kept 6 bases outside the gene matches.